The clone carrying this TCR beta chain was observed a handful of times. TCRdb redid the calling of the 5' RACE reads with MiXCR, one entry per CDR3 protein. The sample includes approximately 300,000 distinct CDR3 sequences, roughly 8.6% of them seen just once. The data stem from a study of identical twins. The CDR3 runs 14 residues. In germline, CDR1 is SQVTM, CDR2 ANQGSEA. V shed 3 bases, J shed 7 bases, and the junction held 3 bases outside the gene matches. The same sample was also studied in work on yellow fever vaccine responses in identical twins.

The receptor comes from a woman aged 18-29 years in good health. The chain combines TRBV29-1 with TRBJ1-4, with TRBD1 identical over 12 bases. Sequenced: CD8+ T cells sorted from blood. CDR3 loop: CSVEGQGAGEKLFF. The CDR3 coding sequence is TGCAGCGTTGAGGGACAGGGGGCAGGTGAAAAACTGTTTTTT.